The T cell receptor (beta chain) under discussion was sequenced for a study of blood T cell repertoires in COVID-19. On the study more broadly: T cells, B-cell-depleted T cells, or PBMCs provided the cDNA or gDNA that served as material.

The germline V gene has CDR1 SGDLS and CDR2 YYNGEE. V shed 0 bases and J shed 2 bases, with 10 bases lying between them. The CDR3 sequence is 15 residues long. In the original analysis: Reference gene primer amplification in the assay estimated nucleated cell counts. Profiling relied on immunoSEQ multiplex PCR, and the TCRdb table lists in-frame clones only, not all of them. The V and J calls and clone size were taken over from that table, and D and trimming were inferred from the DNA. The sample lists about 110,000 clones, 71% seen once, with about 1.8% in the top ten. This sequence originates from a woman aged 40 to 49 with acute or convalescent COVID-19. The sequenced sample consisted of peripheral blood. The genes are TRBV9 and TRBJ2-3, with D unclear. CDR3 in amino acids: CASSVAPQTTDTQYF. DNA of the CDR3: TGTGCCAGCAGCGTAGCTCCACAGACCACAGATACGCAGTATTTT.